This T cell receptor beta chain derives from a study of cytomegalovirus exposure and HLA in healthy donors. Per germline, CDR1 SGHTS and CDR2 YDEGEE. The CDR3 runs 13 residues. The V end lost 1 base, the J end lost 4 bases, and 6 bases lay between the germline ends. This clone was counted a few times. Generated by immunoSEQ multiplex PCR, the TCRdb table keeps only in-frame clones and is missing some. Of 150,000 or so clones in the sample, approximately 92% are singletons; the top ten hold over 8.5%. The chain uses TRBV5-8 and TRBJ1-5; D unresolved. Material for sequencing was PBMCs. The sequence was collected from a woman in her late teens or twenties in good health and CMV-seropositive. The CDR3 DNA is TGTGCCAGCAGCTTGCGGAGTAATCAGCCCCAGCATTTT. Amino acids: CASSLRSNQPQHF.